This T cell receptor (beta chain) was observed in a study of memory CD4+ T cells and cytomegalovirus serostatus. General study points: Median bootstrapped AUC for CMV status was about 0.94 originally, around 0.91 US-trained.

This clone occurred once. Its antigen is unknown. V was cut by 0 bases and J by 2 bases, with 8 bases left in between. Germline CDR1 SGDLS, CDR2 YYNGEE. The CDR3 length is 14 residues. Repertoires were generated with immunoSEQ multiplex PCR, while TCRdb's copy carries only in-frame clones and drops some. The table shows around 62,000 clones, with about 76% occurring only once. Single viable CD3+CD4+CD8-CD45RO+ cells were sorted as the memory CD4+ T cells. Serum IgG to CMV pp150, pp28, p38 and p52 defined serostatus. This TCR came from an adult in good health and CMV-seropositive. What was sequenced was memory CD4+ T cells from blood. V is TRBV9 and J is TRBJ1-1, with D possibly TRBD1 on 5 matching bases. CDR3 coding DNA: TGTGCCAGCAGCGTAGGGGACTCTAACACTGAAGCTTTCTTT. Translated, it gives CASSVGDSNTEAFF.